There are many counts of the clone carrying this TCR beta chain. Its antigen is currently unknown. 5'RACE with 10-nucleotide random UMIs generated the cDNA. In TCRdb, the 5' RACE reads were re-called with MiXCR into one record per CDR3 protein. There are 65,000 to 80,000 distinct CDR3 sequences in the sample; roughly 4.4% occur only once, and roughly 2.4% lies in the top ten. The germline V gene has CDR1 DFQATT and CDR2 SNEGSKA (reference sequence). Trimming removed 4 bases from V and 4 bases from J, with 14 bases in between. The CDR3 contains 15 residues. These data originate in a study of neurological immune-mediated disorders. Study-wide findings and caveats: The level of TCR clonal expansion was highest in patients with HTLV-1-associated myelopathy and lowest in multiple sclerosis, where it fell below the level seen in healthy controls.

The unsorted libraries were prepared from 2 million PBMCs (stored at -80 C). The receptor comes from a woman in her 70s with multiple sclerosis. V usage is TRBV20-1 and J usage is TRBJ1-6, with D maybe TRBD1 (6 bases). The sequenced sample was PBMCs. The CDR3 spells CSAKGGGLYNSPLHF. CDR3 nucleotides: TGCAGTGCTAAGGGGGGGGGGCTGTATAATTCACCCCTCCACTTT.